The 2 T cell receptor beta chains below were found in one sample sequenced in a study of CD4+ T cells in melanoma. Assay used: immunoSEQ multiplex PCR; TCRdb lists only in-frame clones, some missing. In the table there are more than 15,000 clones, about 85% of which are singletons. Sequenced sample: cells from a culture (not recorded whether cultured in vitro). The receptors derive from a human donor with melanoma.

J is TRBJ1-2 and V is TRBV15; a weak D match, TRBD1 (5 bases). Germline V gene data show CDR1 as LNHNV and CDR2 as YYDKDF (reference sequence). The CDR3 length is 16 residues. V dropped 0 bases and J dropped 9 bases, with 20 bases sitting between them. The CDR3 coding sequence is TGTGCCACCAGCAGAGAAGGAGAGGCGACAGTTCGAAGCTACACCTTC. It specifies CATSREGEATVRSYTF.

The chain joins TRBV9 to TRBJ1-3; no definite D call. The CDR3 is made up of 16 amino acids. V was pared by 2 bases and J by 4 bases, with 16 bases between. The germline V gene has CDR1 SGDLS and CDR2 YYNGEE. The CDR3 nucleotides read TGTGCCAGCAGCGTTCATACGGCTGCCTCGGGAAACACCATATATTTT. Translated, it gives CASSVHTAASGNTIYF. Combining the CDR3 with reference TRBV9 and TRBJ1-3 gives the whole variable domain DSGVTQTPKHLITATGQRVTLRCSPRSGDLSVYWYQQSLDQGLQFLIQYYNGEERAKGNILERFSAQQFPDLHSELNLSSLELGDSALYFCASSVHTAASGNTIYFGEGSWLTVV.